Shown below are 24 T cell receptor beta chains from a single sample sequenced in a study of CD8 T cells in Susac syndrome. Random hexamers served to reverse transcribe about 0.5 to 1 ug RNA. TCRdb re-derived calls from the immunoSEQ multiplex PCR reads in MiXCR, one entry per CDR3 protein. Of some 260,000 distinct CDR3 sequences listed, about 85% are singletons. Sequencing was performed on CD8+ T cells from PBMCs. These receptor sequences come from a human donor with multiple sclerosis.

This clonotype was picked up one time. The V and J genes are TRBV10-3 and TRBJ1-3; D is ambiguous. V was clipped by 7 bases and J by 4 bases, with 8 bases between them. This CDR3 is 12 amino acids long. CDR1 and CDR2 from the germline V gene are ENHRY and SYGVKD. Here the CDR3 reads CAITDSGNTIYF. In nucleotides, the CDR3 is TGTGCCATCACGGATTCCGGAAACACCATATATTTT.

The rearrangement joins TRBV9 to TRBJ1-3; D ambiguous. CDR3 length: 11 amino acids. V lost 8 bases and J 4 bases, leaving 7 bases between the germline ends. CDR1 SGDLS and CDR2 YYNGEE come from the germline V gene. In DNA form, the CDR3 reads TGTGCCAGTGGTCCCGGAAACACCATATATTTT. Translated, it gives CASGPGNTIYF.

This clonotype was recorded only once. The chain has TRBV14 and TRBJ1-2; D ambiguous. V was shortened by 0 bases and J by 8 bases, with 13 bases between the two germline ends. The CDR3 totals 14 residues. Germline V CDR1 and CDR2: SGHDN, FVKESK. The CDR3 protein is CASSQDLSGSGYTF. The CDR3 DNA is TGTGCCAGCAGCCAAGATTTGTCAGGTTCCGGCTACACCTTC.

The chain has TRBV7-8 and TRBJ1-2, with a tentative D call TRBD1 (5 bases). CDR3 length: 17 residues. In germline, CDR1 is SGHVS, CDR2 FQNEAQ. Trimming pared 3 bases from V and 0 bases from J, leaving 17 bases between. CDR3 coding DNA: TGTGCCAGCAGCTTTTCGGCAGGGTGGGCATCTAACTATGGCTACACCTTC. Translation: CASSFSAGWASNYGYTF. The whole variable domain, remainder taken from reference TRBV7-8 and TRBJ1-2, is GAGVSQSPRYKVAKRGQDVALRCDPISGHVSLFWYQQALGQGPEFLTYFQNEAQLDKSGLPSDRFFAERPEGSVSTLKIQRTQQEDSAVYLCASSFSAGWASNYGYTFGSGTRLTVV.

This clonotype was seen more than once but under ten times. The chain employs TRBV6-5 and TRBJ2-1; a weak D match, TRBD2 (5 bases). This CDR3 is built from 13 residues. Looked up from germline, CDR1 is MNHEY and CDR2 is SVGAGI. Trimming stripped 4 bases from V and 8 bases from J, with 12 bases between. CDR3 nucleotides: TGTGCCAGCAGTTCCTTAGGAGGCGATGAGCAGTTCTTC. Amino acids: CASSSLGGDEQFF.

The chain links TRBV10-2 to TRBJ1-2, with D possibly being TRBD1 (5 bases). The V end was cut by 6 bases, the J end by 5 bases, with 10 bases between. Germline CDR1 reads WSHSY; CDR2 reads SAAADI. This CDR3 has 12 residues. The CDR3 loop is CASSSGMYGYTF. In DNA, the CDR3 is TGCGCCAGCAGCTCAGGGATGTATGGCTACACCTTC.

The chain carries TRBV20-1 and TRBJ2-7; D may be TRBD2 (6 bases). The CDR3 is 13 residues long. Per germline, CDR1 DFQATT and CDR2 SNEGSKA (reference sequence). V dropped 6 bases and J dropped 2 bases, with 14 bases sitting between them. The CDR3 coding sequence is TGCAGTGCCGCTCAGCGGGCCGCCTACGAGCAGTACTTC. Translating it yields CSAAQRAAYEQYF.

A remark on this clonotype: A much larger clone lies a single base off, so this may be a read error. The chain is built from TRBV6-1 and TRBJ1-1; D remains unclear. Germline V CDR1 and CDR2: MNHNS, SASEGT. This CDR3 has 11 amino acids. Trimming stripped 7 bases from V and 0 bases from J, with 3 bases between. The CDR3 protein is CASTLNTEAFF. The CDR3 DNA follows: TGTGCCAGCACCTTGAACACTGAAGCTTTCTTT.

The rearrangement joins TRBV7-9 to TRBJ2-7; D remains ambiguous. The V and J ends lost 4 bases and 2 bases respectively, with 9 bases between them. Germline assignment: CDR1 SEHNR and CDR2 FQNEAQ (reference sequence). The CDR3 spans 13 residues. The CDR3 DNA reads as TGTGCCAGCAGCTCCTCCTCGGCCTACGAGCAGTACTTC. Translation gives CASSSSSAYEQYF.

The V and J genes are TRBV12-3 or TRBV12-4 and TRBJ2-7; no firm D call. Trimming pared 8 bases from V and 1 base from J, leaving 12 bases between. There are 13 residues in the CDR3. CDR3 sequence: CASSIGGSYEQYF. The CDR3 bases are TGTGCCAGCTCCATTGGTGGGTCCTACGAGCAGTACTTC.

The chain is built from TRBV9 and TRBJ1-5, with a weak D call TRBD1 (6 bases). The ends were cut back, 2 bases at V and 4 bases at J, with 13 bases in the middle. Germline V gene sequence: CDR1 SGDLS, CDR2 YYNGEE. The CDR3 spans 15 residues. The CDR3 coding sequence is TGTGCCAGCAGCGTCCGGGACATTTATAATCAGCCCCAGCATTTT. Its protein is CASSVRDIYNQPQHF.

The CDR3 region is CASIKASGQFF. The CDR3 bases are TGTGCCAGCATCAAGGCTAGCGGGCAGTTCTTC. This chain connects TRBV2 to TRBJ2-1; 7 bases are shared with TRBD2. CDR1 SNHLY and CDR2 FYNNEI come from the germline V gene. This CDR3 is built from 11 residues. Losses at the gene ends were 7 bases for V and 12 bases for J; bases not matched to a gene: 6.

The chain combines TRBV7-2 with TRBJ2-7; D is ambiguous. Trimming left V 8 bases short and J 7 bases short, with 15 bases between. The CDR3 totals 12 residues. Germline V gene data show CDR1 as SGHTA and CDR2 as FQGNSA. The CDR3 DNA is TGTGCCAGCTCGGACGGCTCGGAGGAGCAGTACTTC. This encodes CASSDGSEEQYF.

This clonotype has only one observation. This sequence joins TRBV19 and TRBJ2-7; no clear D. Germline V gene lookup returns CDR1 LNHDA and CDR2 SQIVND (reference sequence). V was shortened by 2 bases and J by 5 bases, with 13 bases between the two germline ends. This CDR3 is built from 14 residues. CDR3 region: CASSITRAHDEQYF. CDR3 bases: TGTGCCAGTAGTATAACTCGGGCCCATGACGAGCAGTACTTC.

The sample holds one count of this clonotype. This chain connects TRBV12-3 or TRBV12-4 to TRBJ1-2; the D is unclear. The CDR3 runs to 13 residues. Trimming took off 10 bases at V and 4 bases at J, with 16 bases between the two ends. For the CDR3, the DNA is TGTGCCACCGAAGCGGCTTCCCCCTATGGCTACACCTTC. This encodes CATEAASPYGYTF.

The V call is TRBV19, the J call TRBJ2-1, with 7 bases fitting TRBD1. This CDR3 has 16 residues. The junction had 9 bases not matched to a gene; V was cut back by 6 bases and J by 1 base. Germline CDR1 is LNHDA and CDR2 is SQIVND (reference sequence). CDR3 bases: TGTGCCAGTAGGAGTCAAAGGGGGCGATCCTACAATGAGCAGTTCTTC. This encodes CASRSQRGRSYNEQFF.

This clonotype is a singleton in its sample. The rearrangement links TRBV9 to TRBJ2-1, with 11 nucleotides matching TRBD2. V lost 0 bases and J lost 0; bases outside the gene matches: 8. The CDR3 covers 19 residues. Per germline, CDR1 SGDLS and CDR2 YYNGEE. CDR3 sequence: CASSVGLAGGSSSYNEQFF. The CDR3 region has the DNA TGTGCCAGCAGCGTAGGGCTAGCGGGAGGATCCAGCTCCTACAATGAGCAGTTCTTC. Looking up the rest from reference TRBV9 and TRBJ2-1 gives the full variable domain: DSGVTQTPKHLITATGQRVTLRCSPRSGDLSVYWYQQSLDQGLQFLIQYYNGEERAKGNILERFSAQQFPDLHSELNLSSLELGDSALYFCASSVGLAGGSSSYNEQFFGPGTRLTVL.

The chain carries TRBV21-1 and TRBJ2-5; the table's D call TRBD2 went unverified against the DNA. TRBV21-1 constitutes a pseudogene. CDR3 length: 16 residues. CDR3 loop: CASSKGTTGPQETQYF. DNA for the CDR3: TGTGCCAGCAGCAAAGGAACTACCGGCCCCCAAGAGACCCAGTACTTC.

Note on this clonotype: The junction departs from the called germline gene at one end, perhaps through a read error. This chain joins TRBV2 and TRBJ2-1, with 9 positions matching TRBD1. CDR1 SNHLY and CDR2 FYNNEI come from the germline V gene. The CDR3 consists of 15 residues. The CDR3 here is CAIENRGPTYNGQFF. The CDR3, as DNA: TGTGCCATCGAAAACAGGGGGCCCACCTACAATGGGCAGTTCTTC.

The chain employs TRBV27 and TRBJ1-1; perhaps TRBD1 as D (5 bases). The CDR3 consists of 15 residues. Per the germline V gene, CDR1 is MNHEY and CDR2 is SMNVEV (reference sequence). Trimming removed 3 bases at V and 1 base at J, with 12 bases between. The CDR3 DNA reads TGTGCCAGCAGTTTTGGCGGGGGTTCGAACACTGAAGCTTTCTTT. This codes for CASSFGGGSNTEAFF.

The chain employs TRBV11-2 and TRBJ2-2; possible D gene TRBD2, 6 bases. V lost 3 bases to trimming and J lost 4 bases, with 15 bases between them. The CDR3 contains 16 residues. CDR1 and CDR2 (germline): SGHAT, FQNNGV. The CDR3, as DNA: TGTGCCAGCAGCTTGAAGCCCGGGGGAGGCACCGGGGAGCTGTTTTTT. This sequence encodes CASSLKPGGGTGELFF.

This sequence joins TRBV4-1 and TRBJ2-7; D ambiguous. Germline CDR1 and CDR2: MGHRA and YSYEKL. Trimming left V 0 bases short and J 3 bases short, with 12 bases between. The CDR3 loop spans 15 amino acids. The CDR3 reads CASSQDSNSGYEQYF. DNA of the CDR3: TGCGCCAGCAGCCAAGATTCGAACAGTGGCTACGAGCAGTACTTC.

There are a few counts of this clonotype. The V call is TRBV27, the J call TRBJ1-2, with no clear D. The germline V gene has CDR1 MNHEY and CDR2 SMNVEV (reference sequence). CDR3 length: 14 residues. The V end was cut by 0 bases, the J end by 6 bases, with 11 bases between. The CDR3 here is CASSLSDGVHGYTF. As DNA, the CDR3 is TGTGCCAGCAGTTTATCCGATGGGGTCCATGGCTACACCTTC.

This clonotype was seen once. CDR3 bases: TGCGCCAGCAGCTTCGGGAGGGATATCACCGGGGAGCTGTTTTTT. Translated: CASSFGRDITGELFF. The rearrangement uses TRBV5-1 and TRBJ2-2; 8 positions agree with TRBD2. This CDR3 spans 15 amino acids. The ends lost 2 bases at V and 4 bases at J; junction bases unmatched: 4. Germline lookup yields CDR1 SGHRS and CDR2 YFSETQ.